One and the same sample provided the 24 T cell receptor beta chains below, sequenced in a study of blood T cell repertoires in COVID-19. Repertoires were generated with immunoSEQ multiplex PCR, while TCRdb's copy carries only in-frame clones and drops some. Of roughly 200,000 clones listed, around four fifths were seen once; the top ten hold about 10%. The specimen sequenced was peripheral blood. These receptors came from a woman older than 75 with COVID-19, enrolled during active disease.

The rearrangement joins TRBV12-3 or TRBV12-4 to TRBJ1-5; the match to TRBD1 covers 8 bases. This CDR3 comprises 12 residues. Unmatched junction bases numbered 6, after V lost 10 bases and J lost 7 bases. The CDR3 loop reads CATGQGIQPQHF. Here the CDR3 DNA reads TGTGCCACTGGACAGGGCATCCAGCCCCAGCATTTT.

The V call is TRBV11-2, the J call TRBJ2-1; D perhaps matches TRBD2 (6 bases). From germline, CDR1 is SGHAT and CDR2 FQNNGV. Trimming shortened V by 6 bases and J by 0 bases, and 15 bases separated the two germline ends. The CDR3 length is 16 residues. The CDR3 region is CASSPSRGYSYNEQFF. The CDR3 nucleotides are TGTGCCAGCAGTCCTAGCCGGGGGTACTCCTACAATGAGCAGTTCTTC.

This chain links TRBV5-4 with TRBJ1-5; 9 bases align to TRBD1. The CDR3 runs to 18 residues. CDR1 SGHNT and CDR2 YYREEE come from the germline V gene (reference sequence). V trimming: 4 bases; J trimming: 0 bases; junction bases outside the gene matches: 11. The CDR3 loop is CASSTRGDRAYSNQPQHF. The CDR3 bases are TGTGCCAGCAGCACCCGGGGGGACAGGGCATATAGCAATCAGCCCCAGCATTTT.

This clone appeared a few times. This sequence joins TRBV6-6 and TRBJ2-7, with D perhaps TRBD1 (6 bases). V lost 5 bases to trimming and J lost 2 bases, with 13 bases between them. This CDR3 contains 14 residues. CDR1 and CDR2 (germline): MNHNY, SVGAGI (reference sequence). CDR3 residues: CASSPWTETYEQYF. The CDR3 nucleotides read TGTGCCAGCAGTCCCTGGACAGAGACCTACGAGCAGTACTTC.

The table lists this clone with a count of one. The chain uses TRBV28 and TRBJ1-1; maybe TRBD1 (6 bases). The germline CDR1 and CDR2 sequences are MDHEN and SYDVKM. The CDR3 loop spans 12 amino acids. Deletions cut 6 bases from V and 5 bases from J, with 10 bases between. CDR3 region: CASRETGTEAFF. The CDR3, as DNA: TGTGCCAGCAGGGAGACAGGTACTGAAGCTTTCTTT.

Here the CDR3 DNA reads TGTGCCAGCTCACCACAGGGGGCGCTTAACACCGGGGAGCTGTTTTTT. This gives the protein CASSPQGALNTGELFF. V usage is TRBV18 and J usage is TRBJ2-2, with 7 bases identical to TRBD1. Germline trimming cut 1 base from V and 2 bases from J; bases unmatched to any gene: 4. The CDR3 covers 16 residues. Germline V gene sequence: CDR1 KGHSH, CDR2 LQKENI.

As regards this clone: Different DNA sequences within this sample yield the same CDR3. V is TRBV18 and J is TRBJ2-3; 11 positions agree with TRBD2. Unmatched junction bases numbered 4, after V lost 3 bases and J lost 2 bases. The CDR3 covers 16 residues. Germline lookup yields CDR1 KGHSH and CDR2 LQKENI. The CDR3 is CASSPLAGGFTDTQYF. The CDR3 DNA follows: TGTGCCAGCTCACCCCTAGCGGGGGGTTTCACAGATACGCAGTATTTT.

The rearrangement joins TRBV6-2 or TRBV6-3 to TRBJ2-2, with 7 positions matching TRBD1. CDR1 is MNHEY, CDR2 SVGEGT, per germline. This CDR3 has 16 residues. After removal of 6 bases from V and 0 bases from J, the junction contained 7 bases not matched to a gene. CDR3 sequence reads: CASSLWTGANTGELFF. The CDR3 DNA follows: TGTGCCAGCAGCCTATGGACAGGCGCGAACACCGGGGAGCTGTTTTTT.

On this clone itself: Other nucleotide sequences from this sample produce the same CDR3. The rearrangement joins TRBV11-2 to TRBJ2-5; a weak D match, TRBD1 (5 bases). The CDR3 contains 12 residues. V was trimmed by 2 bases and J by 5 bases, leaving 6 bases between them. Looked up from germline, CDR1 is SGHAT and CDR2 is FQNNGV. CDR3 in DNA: TGTGCCAGCAGCTTAAACAGGGAGACCCAGTACTTC. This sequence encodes CASSLNRETQYF.

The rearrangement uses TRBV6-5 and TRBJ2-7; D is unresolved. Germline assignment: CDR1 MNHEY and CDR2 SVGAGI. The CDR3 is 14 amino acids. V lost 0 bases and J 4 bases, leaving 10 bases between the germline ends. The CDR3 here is CASSYSFAAYEQYF. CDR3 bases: TGTGCCAGCAGTTACTCTTTCGCGGCGTACGAGCAGTACTTC.

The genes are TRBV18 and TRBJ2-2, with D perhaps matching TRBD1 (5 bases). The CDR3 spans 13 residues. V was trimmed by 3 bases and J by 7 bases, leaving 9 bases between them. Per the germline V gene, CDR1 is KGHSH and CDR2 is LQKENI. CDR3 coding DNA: TGTGCCAGCTCACCCCTTAGGGGCGGGGAGCTGTTTTTT. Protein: CASSPLRGGELFF.

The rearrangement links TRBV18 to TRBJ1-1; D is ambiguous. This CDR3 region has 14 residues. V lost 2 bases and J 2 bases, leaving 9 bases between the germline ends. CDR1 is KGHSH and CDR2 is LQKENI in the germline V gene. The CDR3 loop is CASSPGSQNTEAFF. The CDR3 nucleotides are TGTGCCAGCTCACCAGGGAGTCAAAACACTGAAGCTTTCTTT. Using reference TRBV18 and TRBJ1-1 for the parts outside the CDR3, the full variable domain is NAGVMQNPRHLVRRRGQEARLRCSPMKGHSHVYWYRQLPEEGLKFMVYLQKENIIDESGMPKERFSAEFPKEGPSILRIQQVVRGDSAAYFCASSPGSQNTEAFFGQGTRLTVV.

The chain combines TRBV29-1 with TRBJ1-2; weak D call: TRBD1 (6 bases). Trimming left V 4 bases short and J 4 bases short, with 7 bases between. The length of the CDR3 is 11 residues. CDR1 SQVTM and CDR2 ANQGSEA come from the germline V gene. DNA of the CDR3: TGCAGCGTTGGAGGGGGCTATGGCTACACCTTC. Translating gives CSVGGGYGYTF.

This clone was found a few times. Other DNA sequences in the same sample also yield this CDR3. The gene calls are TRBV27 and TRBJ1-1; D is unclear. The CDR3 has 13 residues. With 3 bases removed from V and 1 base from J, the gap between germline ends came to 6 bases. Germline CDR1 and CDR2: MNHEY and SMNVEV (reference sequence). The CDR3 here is CASSLYGNTEAFF. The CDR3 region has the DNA TGTGCCAGCAGTTTGTACGGGAACACTGAAGCTTTCTTT.

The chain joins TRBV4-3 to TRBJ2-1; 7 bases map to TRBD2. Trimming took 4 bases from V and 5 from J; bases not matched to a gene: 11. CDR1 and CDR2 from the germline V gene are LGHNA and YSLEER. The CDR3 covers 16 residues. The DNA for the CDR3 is TGCGCCAGCAGCCGTACCCTTAGCGGGCGAAACAATGAGCAGTTCTTC. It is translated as CASSRTLSGRNNEQFF.

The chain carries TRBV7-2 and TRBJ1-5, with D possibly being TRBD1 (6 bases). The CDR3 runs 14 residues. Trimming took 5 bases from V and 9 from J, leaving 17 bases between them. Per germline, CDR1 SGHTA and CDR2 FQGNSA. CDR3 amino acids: CASSLDTGIGPQHF. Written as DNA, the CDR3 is TGTGCCAGCAGCCTAGATACAGGGATAGGGCCCCAGCATTTT.

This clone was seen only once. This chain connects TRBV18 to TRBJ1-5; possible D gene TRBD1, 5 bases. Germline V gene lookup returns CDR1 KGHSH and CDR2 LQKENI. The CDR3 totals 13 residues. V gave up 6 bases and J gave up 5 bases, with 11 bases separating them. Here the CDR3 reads CASSSDTDQPQHF. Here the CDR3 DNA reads TGTGCCAGCTCCTCGGACACGGATCAGCCCCAGCATTTT.

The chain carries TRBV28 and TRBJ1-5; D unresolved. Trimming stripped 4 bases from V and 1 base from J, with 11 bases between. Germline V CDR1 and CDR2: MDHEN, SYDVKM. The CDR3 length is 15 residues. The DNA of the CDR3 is TGTGCCAGCAGTTCCGGGGATAGGAGCAATCAGCCCCAGCATTTT. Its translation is CASSSGDRSNQPQHF.

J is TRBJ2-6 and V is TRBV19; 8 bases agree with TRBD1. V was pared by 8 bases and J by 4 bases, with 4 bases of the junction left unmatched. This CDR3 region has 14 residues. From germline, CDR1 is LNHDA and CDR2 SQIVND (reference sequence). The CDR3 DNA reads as TGTGCCAGTGAGGACAGGGCGGGGGCCAACGTCCTGACTTTC. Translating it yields CASEDRAGANVLTF.

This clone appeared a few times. In DNA form, the CDR3 reads TGTGCCAGTCAGTCGACCGGGACAGGATCTTACAATGAGCAGTTCTTC. Translating it yields CASQSTGTGSYNEQFF. The V and J genes are TRBV19 and TRBJ2-1, with 8 bases aligning to TRBD1. Germline CDR1 LNHDA, CDR2 SQIVND (reference sequence). The trim removed 8 bases at V and 4 bases at J, leaving 13 bases unmatched. This CDR3 has 16 amino acids.

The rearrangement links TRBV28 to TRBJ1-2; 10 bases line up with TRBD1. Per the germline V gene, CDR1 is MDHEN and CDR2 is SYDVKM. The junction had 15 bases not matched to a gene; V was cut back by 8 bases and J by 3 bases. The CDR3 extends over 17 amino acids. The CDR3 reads CASESATGGFFDYGYTF. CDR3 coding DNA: TGTGCCAGCGAGAGCGCGACAGGGGGCTTTTTTGACTATGGCTACACCTTC.

The CDR3 spells CASSYKQGTEAFF. CDR3 DNA: TGTGCCAGCAGTTACAAGCAGGGCACTGAAGCTTTCTTT. The chain joins TRBV6-5 to TRBJ1-1; the D gene is possibly TRBD1 (5 bases). The V gene lost 2 bases and the J gene lost 4 bases, with 8 bases spanning the gap. Germline values: CDR1 MNHEY, CDR2 SVGAGI. This CDR3 has 13 residues.

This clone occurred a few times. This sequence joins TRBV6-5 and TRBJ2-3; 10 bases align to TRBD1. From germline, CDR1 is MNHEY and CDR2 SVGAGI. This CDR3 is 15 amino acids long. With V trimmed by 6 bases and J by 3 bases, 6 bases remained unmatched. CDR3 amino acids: CASRSWTGGTDTQYF. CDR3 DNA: TGTGCCAGCAGATCCTGGACAGGGGGGACAGATACGCAGTATTTT.

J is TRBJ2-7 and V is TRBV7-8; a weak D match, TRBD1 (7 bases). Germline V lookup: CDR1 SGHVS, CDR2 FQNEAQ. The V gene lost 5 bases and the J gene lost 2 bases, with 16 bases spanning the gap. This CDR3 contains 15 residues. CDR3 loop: CASSEPAGQTYEQYF. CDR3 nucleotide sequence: TGTGCCAGCAGCGAACCCGCGGGACAGACCTACGAGCAGTACTTC.